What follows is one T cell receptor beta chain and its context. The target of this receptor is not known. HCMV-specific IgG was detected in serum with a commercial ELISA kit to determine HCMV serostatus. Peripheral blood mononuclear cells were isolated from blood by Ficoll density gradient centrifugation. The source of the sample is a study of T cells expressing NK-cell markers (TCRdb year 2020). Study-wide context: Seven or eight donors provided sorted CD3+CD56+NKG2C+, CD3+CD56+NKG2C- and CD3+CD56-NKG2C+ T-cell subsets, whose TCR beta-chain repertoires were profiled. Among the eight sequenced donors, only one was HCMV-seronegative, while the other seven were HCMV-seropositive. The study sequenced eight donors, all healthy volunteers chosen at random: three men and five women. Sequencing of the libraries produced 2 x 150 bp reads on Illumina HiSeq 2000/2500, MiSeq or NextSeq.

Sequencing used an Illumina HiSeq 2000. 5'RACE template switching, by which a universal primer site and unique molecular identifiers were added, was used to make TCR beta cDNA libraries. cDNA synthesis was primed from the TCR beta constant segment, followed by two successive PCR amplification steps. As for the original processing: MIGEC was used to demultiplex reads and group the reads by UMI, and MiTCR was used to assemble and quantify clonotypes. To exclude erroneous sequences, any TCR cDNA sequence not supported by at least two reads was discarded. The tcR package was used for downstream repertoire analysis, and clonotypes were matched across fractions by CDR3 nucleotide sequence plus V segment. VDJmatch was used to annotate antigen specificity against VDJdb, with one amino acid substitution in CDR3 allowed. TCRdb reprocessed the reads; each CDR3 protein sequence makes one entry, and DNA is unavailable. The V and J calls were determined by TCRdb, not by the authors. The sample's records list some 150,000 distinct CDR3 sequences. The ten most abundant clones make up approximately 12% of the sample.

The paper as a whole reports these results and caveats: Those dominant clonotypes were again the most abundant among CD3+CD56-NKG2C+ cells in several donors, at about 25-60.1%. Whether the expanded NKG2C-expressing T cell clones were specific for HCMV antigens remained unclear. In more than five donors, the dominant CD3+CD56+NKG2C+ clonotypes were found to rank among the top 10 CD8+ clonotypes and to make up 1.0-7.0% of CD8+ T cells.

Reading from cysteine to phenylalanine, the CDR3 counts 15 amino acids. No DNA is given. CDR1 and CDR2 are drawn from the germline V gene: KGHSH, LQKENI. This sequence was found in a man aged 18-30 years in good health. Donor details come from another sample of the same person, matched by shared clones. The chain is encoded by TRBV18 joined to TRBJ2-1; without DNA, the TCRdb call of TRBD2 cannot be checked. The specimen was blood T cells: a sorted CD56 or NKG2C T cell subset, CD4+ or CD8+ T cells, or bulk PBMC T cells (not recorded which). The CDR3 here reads CASSPAREGRHEQFF. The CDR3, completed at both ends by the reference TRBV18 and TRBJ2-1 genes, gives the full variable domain NAGVMQNPRHLVRRRGQEARLRCSPMKGHSHVYWYRQLPEEGLKFMVYLQKENIIDESGMPKERFSAEFPKEGPSILRIQQVVRGDSAAYFCASSPAREGRHEQFFGPGTRLTVL.